These 20 T cell receptor beta chains originate from one sample sequenced in a study of T cell repertoires in cytomegalovirus infection. TCRdb processed the reads anew with MiXCR; each CDR3 protein has one entry. The sample shows hundreds of thousands of distinct CDR3 sequences, around 32% of them seen only once. Their antigens remain unidentified. The sample was cultured CD8+ T cells from PBMCs, taken from culture after CMV antigen stimulation. These receptors all come from a human donor in good health (CMV status not recorded). Some clones in this sample may be carry-over from other donors' samples.

Concerning this clonotype itself: At one end, the junction sequence differs from germline, possibly due to a read error. The V gene is TRBV15, the J gene TRBJ2-2; D possibly corresponds to TRBD2 (6 bases). This CDR3 spans 13 amino acids. In germline, CDR1 is LNHNV, CDR2 YYDKDF (reference sequence). This CDR3 reads CATSGGRSGGLFF. DNA of the CDR3: TGTGCCACCAGCGGAGGGAGATCCGGGGGGCTGTTTTTT.

This clonotype appeared a few times. V is TRBV7-6 and J is TRBJ2-2, with TRBD2 matching 10 bases. The CDR3 has 17 amino acids. The J segment lost 4 bases and the V segment lost 5 bases, leaving 10 bases of the junction unmatched. The germline V gene encodes CDR1 SGHVS and CDR2 FNYEAQ. DNA for the CDR3: TGTGCCAGCAGCCCCCCGACGAGCGGGGGGGTCACCGGGGAGCTGTTTTTT. Translation: CASSPPTSGGVTGELFF. The full variable domain, in which reference TRBV7-6 and TRBJ2-2 provide the parts outside the CDR3, is GAGVSQSPRYKVTKRGQDVALRCDPISGHVSLYWYRQALGQGPEFLTYFNYEAQQDKSGLPNDRFSAERPEGSISTLTIQRTEQRDSAMYRCASSPPTSGGVTGELFFGEGSRLTVL.

The chain has TRBV10-3 and TRBJ1-2; 8 bases align to TRBD1. The J segment lost 10 bases and the V segment lost 9 bases, leaving 10 bases of the junction unmatched. Germline CDR1 ENHRY, CDR2 SYGVKD. The CDR3 spans 12 residues. The CDR3 reads CAILLTGDYYTF. CDR3 DNA: TGTGCCATTCTCCTGACAGGGGATTACTACACCTTC.

Note on this clonotype: A much larger clone sits a single nucleotide away, making a read error possible. The chain is built from TRBV7-2 and TRBJ2-7; the D is unclear. Looked up from germline, CDR1 is SGHTA and CDR2 is FQGNSA. V was shortened by 1 base and J by 5 bases, with 18 bases between the two germline ends. This CDR3 region has 16 residues. Here the CDR3 reads CASSLEVGSLSHEQYV. The CDR3 region has the DNA TGTGCCAGCAGCTTAGAAGTCGGCAGCTTATCCCACGAGCAGTACGTC.

This clonotype was detected a few times. This CDR3 is CASSLRRGWAEAFF. The CDR3 bases are TGTGCCAGCAGCTTAAGGAGGGGCTGGGCTGAAGCTTTCTTT. The chain couples TRBV11-2 to TRBJ1-1; maybe TRBD1 (5 bases). Germline V gene data show CDR1 as SGHAT and CDR2 as FQNNGV. This CDR3 is 14 amino acids long. With 2 bases removed from V and 6 bases from J, the gap between germline ends came to 13 bases.

This clonotype was counted only a few times. The genes are TRBV7-2 and TRBJ2-7, with D maybe TRBD1 (6 bases). V was trimmed by 2 bases and J by 5 bases, leaving 19 bases between them. In germline, CDR1 is SGHTA, CDR2 FQGNSA. The CDR3 contains 16 residues. The CDR3 is CASSLSSVRGLHEQYV. DNA for the CDR3: TGTGCCAGCAGCTTATCTTCAGTCAGGGGCTTGCACGAGCAGTACGTC.

This clonotype occurred a few times. The gene calls are TRBV25-1 and TRBJ1-5, with D maybe TRBD1 (6 bases). CDR3 size: 14 residues. The germline V gene has CDR1 MGHDK and CDR2 SYGVNS. Deletions cut 5 bases from V and 5 bases from J, with 13 bases between. Written as DNA, the CDR3 is TGTGCCAGCAGTCAAAAGGGGGGTGATCAGCCCCAGCATTTT. This translates into CASSQKGGDQPQHF.

This clonotype was found once. This chain links TRBV29-1 with TRBJ1-1; D ambiguous. Trimming took off 0 bases at V and 0 bases at J, with 5 bases between the two ends. CDR3 length: 13 residues. Germline V gene lookup returns CDR1 SQVTM and CDR2 ANQGSEA. DNA for the CDR3: TGCAGCGTTGAAGATCAAGTGAACACTGAAGCTTTCTTT. This translates into CSVEDQVNTEAFF.

The chain joins TRBV7-9 to TRBJ2-7; 7 bases match TRBD1. This CDR3 is 15 amino acids long. With 6 bases clipped from V and 1 base from J, the junction kept 9 bases outside the gene matches. Germline CDR1 reads SEHNR; CDR2 reads FQNEAQ (reference sequence). CDR3 sequence reads: CASRTDRVGSYEQYF. The CDR3 DNA follows: TGTGCCAGCAGGACCGACAGGGTGGGTTCCTACGAGCAGTACTTC.

J is TRBJ1-1 and V is TRBV2; D is ambiguous. The CDR3 has 11 residues. V lost 7 bases and J lost 3, with 6 bases in between. The germline CDR1 and CDR2 sequences are SNHLY and FYNNEI. In nucleotides, the CDR3 is TGTGCCAGCATAAAACACACTGAAGCTTTCTTT. Protein sequence: CASIKHTEAFF.

This chain's CDR3 is CASTNIWEQYF. The CDR3 DNA reads as TGTGCCAGCACCAATATTTGGGAGCAGTACTTC. The rearrangement uses TRBV6-1 and TRBJ2-7, with unresolved D. The CDR3 is made up of 11 amino acids. The germline V and J ends were trimmed by 7 bases and 7 bases, with 11 bases remaining between them. Germline V lookup: CDR1 MNHNS, CDR2 SASEGT.

The chain carries TRBV7-9 and TRBJ2-5; 11 nucleotides align to TRBD2. CDR1 and CDR2 from the germline V gene are SEHNR and FQNEAQ (reference sequence). This CDR3 region has 17 residues. V lost 5 bases to trimming and J lost 5 bases; unmatched junction nucleotides: 13. CDR3: CASSDIAGGLVWETQYF. The CDR3 DNA reads as TGTGCCAGCAGCGATATAGCGGGGGGGCTGGTGTGGGAGACCCAGTACTTC.

This clonotype was seen more than once but under ten times. The gene calls are TRBV6-1 and TRBJ1-5; D might be TRBD1 (5 bases). CDR3 length: 15 residues. V was cut by 1 base and J by 6 bases, with 13 bases left in between. Germline V gene lookup returns CDR1 MNHNS and CDR2 SASEGT. CDR3 protein: CASSEVGGVGQPQHF. The CDR3, as DNA: TGTGCCAGCAGTGAAGTTGGGGGGGTTGGTCAGCCCCAGCATTTT.

V and J are TRBV5-4 and TRBJ2-2, with TRBD1 matching 8 bases. This CDR3 is built from 17 residues. Per the germline V gene, CDR1 is SGHNT and CDR2 is YYREEE (reference sequence). Losses at the gene ends were 6 bases for V and 1 base for J; bases not matched to a gene: 11. The CDR3 region has the DNA TGTGCCAGCAACTCAAATGAGGGACAGGAGAACACCGGGGAGCTGTTTTTT. Amino acids: CASNSNEGQENTGELFF.

This clonotype was recorded a few times. The chain has TRBV19 and TRBJ1-2; D unclear. The CDR3 is 12 residues long. Trimming pared 2 bases from V and 7 bases from J, leaving 8 bases between. Germline-derived CDR1 and CDR2 are LNHDA and SQIVND (reference sequence). CDR3 coding DNA: TGTGCCAGTAGTATACAAGAGAGTGGCTACACCTTC. It codes for CASSIQESGYTF.

The rearrangement uses TRBV2 and TRBJ2-3; a possible D gene is TRBD2 (6 bases). Looked up from germline, CDR1 is SNHLY and CDR2 is FYNNEI. V gave up 1 base and J gave up 1 base, with 12 bases separating them. The CDR3 has 16 amino acids. CDR3 nucleotide sequence: TGTGCCAGCAGTGAAGACGGGGGAGTAGGCACAGATACGCAGTATTTT. Amino acid sequence: CASSEDGGVGTDTQYF.

This clonotype was detected only a few times. The chain is built from TRBV6-5 and TRBJ1-5, with D unclear. This CDR3 has 13 residues. V was shortened by 2 bases and J by 6 bases, with 8 bases between the two germline ends. Germline values: CDR1 MNHEY, CDR2 SVGAGI. CDR3 residues: CASSYGGFQPQHF. The CDR3 bases are TGTGCCAGCAGTTACGGAGGGTTTCAGCCCCAGCATTTT.

This clonotype came up a few times. J is TRBJ2-3 and V is TRBV4-2, with 8 nucleotides matching TRBD2. The CDR3 covers 15 residues. Looked up from germline, CDR1 is LGHNA and CDR2 is YNFKEQ. V shed 4 bases, J shed 6 bases, and the junction held 9 bases outside the gene matches. CDR3: CASSRYSGAQDTQYF. CDR3 in DNA: TGTGCCAGCAGCCGTTATAGCGGGGCTCAGGATACGCAGTATTTT.

The table lists this clonotype with a few counts. V gene TRBV20-1 combines with J gene TRBJ1-6, with 10 bases lining up with TRBD1. CDR1 is DFQATT, CDR2 SNEGSKA, per germline (reference sequence). This CDR3 contains 17 residues. Unmatched junction bases numbered 2, after V lost 0 bases and J lost 0 bases. Written as DNA, the CDR3 is TGCAGTGCTAGAGATTGGGACAGGGGCTCCTATAATTCACCCCTCCACTTT. It encodes CSARDWDRGSYNSPLHF.

Only a few counts were recorded for this clonotype. The chain recombines TRBV11-3 with TRBJ2-4, with a tentative D call TRBD2 (5 bases). Germline V lookup: CDR1 SGHNT, CDR2 YENEEA. This CDR3 has 13 residues. V was shortened by 4 bases and J by 5 bases, with 9 bases between the two germline ends. The CDR3, as DNA: TGTGCCAGCAGCTCCCGGACTGAAAACATTCAGTACTTC. Residues: CASSSRTENIQYF.